In this sample, the clone carrying this T cell receptor (beta chain) turned up many times. What it recognizes is unknown. TCRdb redid the calling of the PCR reads with MiXCR, one entry per CDR3 protein. The table lists 13,000 or so distinct CDR3 sequences, about 20% of them singletons, with 1.5% in the top ten. This sample was taken from a study of molecular identifiers for immune sequencing clone quantification. Study findings and constraints: Detection of one spiked Jurkat cell's TCR RNA reportedly worked in more than 850,000 naive cells.

With 7 bases clipped from V and 6 bases from J, the junction kept 7 bases outside the gene matches. The CDR3 totals 14 residues. The chain recombines TRBV12-3 or TRBV12-4 with TRBJ1-1, with 11 positions matching TRBD1. Sequenced sample: naive CD8+ T cells from blood, with Jurkat cell RNA spiked in. Subset of the sample: FACS-sorted CD8+CD4-CCR7+CD45RA+ naive T cells. The TCR was taken from a human donor in good health. Some libraries in this study had Jurkat cell RNA spiked in. CDR3 DNA sequence: TGTGCCAGCACATCCGGGACAGGGGGTCCTGAAGCTTTCTTT. This encodes CASTSGTGGPEAFF.